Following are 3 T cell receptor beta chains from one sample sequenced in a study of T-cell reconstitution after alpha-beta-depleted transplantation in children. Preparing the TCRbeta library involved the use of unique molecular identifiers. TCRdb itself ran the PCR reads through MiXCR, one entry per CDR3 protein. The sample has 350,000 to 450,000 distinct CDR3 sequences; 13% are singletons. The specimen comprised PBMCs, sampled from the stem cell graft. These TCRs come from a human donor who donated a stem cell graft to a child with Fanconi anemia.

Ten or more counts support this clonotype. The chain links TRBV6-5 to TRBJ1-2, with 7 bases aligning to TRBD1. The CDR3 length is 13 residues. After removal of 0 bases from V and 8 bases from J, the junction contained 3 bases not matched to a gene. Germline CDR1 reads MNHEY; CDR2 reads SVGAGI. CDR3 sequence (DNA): TGTGCCAGCAGTTACTCCGGACAGGACGGCTACACCTTC. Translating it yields CASSYSGQDGYTF.

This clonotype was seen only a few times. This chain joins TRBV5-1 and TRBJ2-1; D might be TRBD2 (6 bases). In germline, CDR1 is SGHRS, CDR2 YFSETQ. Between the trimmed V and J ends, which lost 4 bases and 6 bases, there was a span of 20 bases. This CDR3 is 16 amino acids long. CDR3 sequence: CASSILGGAGFNEQFF. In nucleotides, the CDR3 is TGCGCCAGCAGCATTTTAGGAGGGGCAGGTTTCAATGAGCAGTTCTTC.

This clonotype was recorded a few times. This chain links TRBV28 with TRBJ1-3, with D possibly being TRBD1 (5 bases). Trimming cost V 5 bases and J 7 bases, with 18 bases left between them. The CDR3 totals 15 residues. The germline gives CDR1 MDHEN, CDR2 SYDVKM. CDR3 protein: CASSIPGAARNTIYF. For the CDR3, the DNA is TGTGCCAGCAGTATCCCCGGGGCTGCCAGGAACACCATATATTTT.